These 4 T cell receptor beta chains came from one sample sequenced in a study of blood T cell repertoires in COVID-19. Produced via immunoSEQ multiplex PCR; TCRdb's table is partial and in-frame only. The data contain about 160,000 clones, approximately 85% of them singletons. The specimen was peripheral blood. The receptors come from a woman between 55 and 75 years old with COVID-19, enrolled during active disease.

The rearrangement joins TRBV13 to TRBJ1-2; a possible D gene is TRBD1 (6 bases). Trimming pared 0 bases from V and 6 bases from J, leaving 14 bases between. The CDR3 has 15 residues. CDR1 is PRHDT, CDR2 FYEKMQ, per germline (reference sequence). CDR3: CASSLGLQGMNGYTF. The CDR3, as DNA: TGTGCCAGCAGCTTAGGCCTCCAGGGGATGAATGGCTACACCTTC.

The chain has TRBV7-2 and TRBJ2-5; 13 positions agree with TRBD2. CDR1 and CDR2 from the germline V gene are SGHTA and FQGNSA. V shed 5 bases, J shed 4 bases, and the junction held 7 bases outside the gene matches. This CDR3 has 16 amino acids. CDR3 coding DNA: TGTGCCAGCAGCCCTCTGACTAGCGGGAGGATAGAGACCCAGTACTTC. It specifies CASSPLTSGRIETQYF.

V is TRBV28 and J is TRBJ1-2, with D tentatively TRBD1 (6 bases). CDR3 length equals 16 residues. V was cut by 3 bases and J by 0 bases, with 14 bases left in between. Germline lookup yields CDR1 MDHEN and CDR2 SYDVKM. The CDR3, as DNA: TGTGCCAGCAGTTTGGAAAGGGGGGGTCCTAACTATGGCTACACCTTC. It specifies CASSLERGGPNYGYTF.

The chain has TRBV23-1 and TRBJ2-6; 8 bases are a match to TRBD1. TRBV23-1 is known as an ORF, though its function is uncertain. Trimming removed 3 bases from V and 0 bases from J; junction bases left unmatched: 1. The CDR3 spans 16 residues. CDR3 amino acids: CASSQGQVSGANVLTF. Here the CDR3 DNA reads TGCGCCAGCAGTCAGGGACAGGTCTCTGGGGCCAACGTCCTGACTTTC.